These T cell receptor beta chains were read from a single sample in a study of T cells in Graves' hyperthyroidism and ophthalmopathy. One entry per CDR3 protein results from TCRdb running MiXCR on the multiplex PCR reads. The sample lists 750,000 to 900,000 distinct CDR3 sequences; over 35% were seen once. The sequenced sample consisted of blood. These receptors were taken from a man between 18 and 35 years old with Graves' hyperthyroidism. Both conserved end residues are part of each CDR3.

length | V | CDR3
14 | TRBV19 | CASATGRDNQPQHF
16 | TRBV5-4 | CASSVGSVGILTEAFF
14 | TRBV10-3 | CAISESRDGYGYTF
14 | TRBV11-3 | CASSLTGGAEGYTF
14 | TRBV5-6 | CASSSRDGDYEQYF
13 | TRBV2 | CASTRREGDEQYF
16 | TRBV29-1 | CSVEDTSGSRTGELFF
15 | TRBV7-9 | CASSPQLGFATEAFF
14 | TRBV20-1 | CSARDFTGSYEQYF
17 | TRBV7-9 | CASSQDSGQGHSYEQYF
15 | TRBV2 | CASSARSGNSYEQYF
14 | TRBV12-3/TRBV12-4 | CASSLPQGTYEQYF
15 | TRBV20-1 | CSATWGDGPVYEQYF
14 | TRBV12-3/TRBV12-4 | CASSRGQSGYGYTF
13 | TRBV19 | CASSIQGYTEAFF
15 | TRBV7-9 | CASRRSGSTGTEAFF
16 | TRBV29-1 | CSVDPGTGGGNYGYTF
15 | TRBV2 | CASRPTGTGDEKLFF
12 | TRBV4-2 | CASQGPNEKLFF
17 | TRBV29-1 | CSVEIFSLASGRETQYF
15 | TRBV7-8 | CASSPPLGQIQPQHF
18 | TRBV11-2 | CASSEDGLAGILMGTQYF
15 | TRBV24-1 | CATSDKGESSYEQYF
11 | TRBV5-1 | CASSLKGEAFF
13 | TRBV24-1 | CATSLSGRETQYF
15 | TRBV20-1 | CSARVQGWVSYEQYF
14 | TRBV7-8 | CASRGTVRGYEQYF
14 | TRBV7-8 | CASTLSVEGETQYF
13 | TRBV27 | CASRPGTFYGYTF
13 | TRBV9 | CASSEGGADEQYF
13 | TRBV7-2 | CASSKDSEDEQYF
15 | TRBV20-1 | CSARDRISTNEKLFF
14 | TRBV7-3 | CASSSTGTGNGYTF
15 | TRBV7-4 | CASSSQGQGSYGYTF
17 | TRBV10-3 | CAIPIGGITSGANVLTF
14 | TRBV6-5 | CASRGNREEGEQYF
14 | TRBV29-1 | CSVRQGDRRTEAFF